This TCR beta chain was recovered during a study of cytomegalovirus exposure and HLA in healthy donors. V was cut by 4 bases and J by 6 bases, with 10 bases left in between. The CDR3 is 13 amino acids. The V gene's germline CDR1 is SGHRS and CDR2 YFSETQ. The PCR contained 60 Vbeta and 13 Jbeta primers. Clones were sequenced by immunoSEQ multiplex PCR, and TCRdb holds only the in-frame ones, with some missing. The sample has roughly 140,000 clones; more than 65% are singletons. This chain uses TRBV5-1 with TRBJ2-2; a weak D match, TRBD2 (7 bases). The material sequenced was PBMCs. This TCR was sampled from a man in his thirties or forties in good health and CMV-seropositive. The CDR3 sequence is CASSPGGPGELFF. As DNA, the CDR3 is TGCGCCAGCAGCCCCGGGGGGCCCGGGGAGCTGTTTTTT.